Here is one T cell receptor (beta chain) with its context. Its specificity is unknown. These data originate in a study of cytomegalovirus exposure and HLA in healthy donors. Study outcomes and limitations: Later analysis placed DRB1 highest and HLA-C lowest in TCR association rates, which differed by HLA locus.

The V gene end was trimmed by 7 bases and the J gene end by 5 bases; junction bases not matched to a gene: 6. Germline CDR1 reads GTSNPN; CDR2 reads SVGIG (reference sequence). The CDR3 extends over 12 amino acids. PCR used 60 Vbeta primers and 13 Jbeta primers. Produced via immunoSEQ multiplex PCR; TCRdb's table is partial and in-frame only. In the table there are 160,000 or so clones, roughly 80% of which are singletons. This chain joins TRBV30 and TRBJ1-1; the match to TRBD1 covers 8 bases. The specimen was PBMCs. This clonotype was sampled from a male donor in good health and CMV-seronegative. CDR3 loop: CALRQGWTEAFF. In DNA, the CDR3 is TGTGCCTTACGACAGGGGTGGACTGAAGCTTTCTTT.